These T cell receptor beta chains were read from a single sample in a study of control samples from healthy donors and cancer patients. Produced via immunoSEQ multiplex PCR; TCRdb's table is partial and in-frame only. The top ten hold 4.5% to 5.5% of the sample, which has about 82,000 clones, around 94% seen once. Sequences were obtained from blood. All receptors come from a woman in her late teens or twenties in good health. The CDR3 runs from the conserved cysteine through the conserved F or W. The D gene is left open where the match is weak. Clone size is stated in some rows and not others, as once, few, many or a class when expanded.

v_call	clone_size	d_call	j_call	cdr3_nt	cdr3_aa
TRBV18	.	.	TRBJ1-2	TGTGCCAGCTCAGGAGACAGTAACTATGGCTACACCTTC	CASSGDSNYGYTF
TRBV7-6	.	.	TRBJ2-7	TGTGCCAGCAGCCGTACAGGGTTGGGCGAGCAGTACTTC	CASSRTGLGEQYF
TRBV3-1/TRBV3-2	.	.	TRBJ1-2	TGTGCCAGCAGCCAAGATCCGGCAGTCCGGACCTATGGCTACACCTTC	CASSQDPAVRTYGYTF
TRBV9	.	.	TRBJ1-6	TGTGCCAGCAGCGTAGTTGATGACTTTAATTCACCCCTCCACTTT	CASSVVDDFNSPLHF
TRBV19	.	.	TRBJ1-4	TGTGCCAGTGGGAGTAGTAGGGACACCTCTACTTTCGAAAAACTGTTTTTT	CASGSSRDTSTFEKLFF
TRBV7-9	.	.	TRBJ2-7	TGTGCCAGCAGCTCCACCTCCTGGGGGGCCCAGGTCTACGAGCAGTACTTC	CASSSTSWGAQVYEQYF
TRBV11-3	.	TRBD1	TRBJ2-3	TGTGCCAGCAGCCCGAGGACAGGGAGCACAGATACGCAGTATTTT	CASSPRTGSTDTQYF
TRBV6-1	once	.	TRBJ1-2	TGTGCCAGCAGTGAACAGTCAGGGTACTATGGCTACACCTTC	CASSEQSGYYGYTF
TRBV3-1/TRBV3-2	.	.	TRBJ2-5	TGTGCCAGCAGCCAACCAAGGCCGGGGATGGGGGAGACCCAGTACTTC	CASSQPRPGMGETQYF
TRBV5-1	.	.	TRBJ2-3	TGCGCCAGCAGCCCCGGCCGCACAGATACGCAGTATTTT	CASSPGRTDTQYF
TRBV27	.	.	TRBJ1-1	TGTGCCAGCAGTTTAGGCCGGGGGAACACTGAAGCTTTCTTT	CASSLGRGNTEAFF
TRBV14	once	.	TRBJ2-1	TGTGCCAGCAGCCAAGAAGGGTTTCTGAACGTCGATGAGCAGTTCTTC	CASSQEGFLNVDEQFF
TRBV7-9	.	.	TRBJ2-1	TGTGCCAGCAGCCCGATGGAGCGATTCAATGAGCAGTTCTTC	CASSPMERFNEQFF
TRBV10-3	.	TRBD1	TRBJ1-6	TGTGCCATCAGTAAAGGACAGGGACTGGGGTCACCCCTCCACTTT	CAISKGQGLGSPLHF
TRBV24-1	.	.	TRBJ2-1	TGTGCCACCAGTGATTTGAGCAGCTACAATGAGCAGTTCTTC	CATSDLSSYNEQFF
TRBV4-3	.	.	TRBJ1-2	TGCGCCAGCAGCCAAGATAGGGGGAGTGGAGGCTATGGCTACACCTTC	CASSQDRGSGGYGYTF
TRBV5-1	once	.	TRBJ1-1	TGCGCCAGCAGCAGGGAGGAGAACACTGAAGCTTTCTTT	CASSREENTEAFF
TRBV7-2	.	.	TRBJ2-7	TGTGCCAGCAGCTTAGGAGGGGGAGGGGGGACCTACGAGCAGTACTTC	CASSLGGGGGTYEQYF
TRBV9	.	.	TRBJ1-3	TGTGCCAGCAGCGACAAGTTAAAAGCTTCTGGAAACACCATATATTTT	CASSDKLKASGNTIYF
TRBV18	.	.	TRBJ1-3	TGTGCCAGCTCACCACCGTCAGGTATCGGCTCTGGAAACACCATATATTTT	CASSPPSGIGSGNTIYF
TRBV7-2	.	TRBD2	TRBJ2-5	TGTGCCAGCAGCCCGGGAGGGATGGTAGAGACCCAGTACTTC	CASSPGGMVETQYF
TRBV29-1	.	.	TRBJ1-2	TGCAGCGTTGTATCCGGGGGCAGAGGCTACACCTTC	CSVVSGGRGYTF
TRBV10-1	few	.	TRBJ1-1	TGCGCCAGCAGTCGACAGATGAACACTGAAGCTTTCTTT	CASSRQMNTEAFF